The sequence of this TCR beta chain was determined in a study of blood T cell repertoires in COVID-19. In the original workflow: Using reference gene primer amplification, nucleated cell counts were estimated. Libraries were prepared by immunoSEQ multiplex PCR; TCRdb keeps only in-frame clonotypes and omits some of them. V and J calls and clone size are those listed in that table; D and trimming were worked out from the DNA. The repertoire has 490,000 or so clones, roughly nine tenths of them found once; the top ten carry 7% to 10%. Germline V gene lookup returns CDR1 SGHRS and CDR2 YFSETQ. The CDR3 is made up of 15 amino acids. With 0 bases clipped from V and 4 bases from J, the junction kept 6 bases outside the gene matches. This clone is a singleton in its sample. The same CDR3 is also encoded by other DNA sequences in this sample.

The sequence derives from a woman aged 60-75 years who had recovered from COVID-19. The sample was PBMCs or T cells enriched from blood (not recorded which). J is TRBJ2-7 and V is TRBV5-1, with 8 positions matching TRBD1. CDR3 amino acids: CASSLASGGAYEQYF. The DNA of the CDR3 is TGCGCCAGCAGCTTGGCCTCAGGGGGCGCTTACGAGCAGTACTTC. Supplemented by reference TRBV5-1 and TRBJ2-7, the full variable domain reads KAGVTQTPRYLIKTRGQQVTLSCSPISGHRSVSWYQQTPGQGLQFLFEYFSETQRNKGNFPGRFSGRQFSNSRSEMNVSTLELGDSALYLCASSLASGGAYEQYFGPGTRLTVT.